Sequencing of this TCR beta chain was carried out in a study of OX40 agonist ivuxolimab in advanced cancers. Study overall: The diagnoses of dose-escalation patients were hepatocellular carcinoma, melanoma, renal cell or head and neck cancer.

Overall study findings and caveats: At 0.1 to 3.0 mg/kg, clonal expansion of CD4+ and CD8+ blood T cells had occurred by week 6.

Sequenced by immunoSEQ multiplex PCR; TCRdb stores in-frame clones only, minus some. The sample has tens of thousands of clones, roughly 86% seen once; the top ten hold 0.8% to 1%. Sampling times: baseline, cycle 4 day 1, cycle 7 day 1. Deletions cut 2 bases from V and 2 bases from J, with 7 bases between. This CDR3 spans 13 amino acids. CDR1 and CDR2 from the germline V gene are KGHSH and LQKENI. About this clone itself: Its matching antigen is unknown.

The receptor's source is an adult with an advanced solid tumor such as melanoma, head and neck, liver or kidney cancer. The sequencing used CD4+ or CD8+ T cells sorted from blood, collected in a trial of the OX40 agonist ivuxolimab. The chain recombines TRBV18 with TRBJ2-7; a weak D match, TRBD1 (6 bases). The CDR3 loop reads CASSPGGTYEQYF. DNA for the CDR3: TGTGCCAGCTCACCAGGGGGCACCTACGAGCAGTACTTC. The full variable domain, its missing parts supplied by reference TRBV18 and TRBJ2-7, is NAGVMQNPRHLVRRRGQEARLRCSPMKGHSHVYWYRQLPEEGLKFMVYLQKENIIDESGMPKERFSAEFPKEGPSILRIQQVVRGDSAAYFCASSPGGTYEQYFGPGTRLTVT.